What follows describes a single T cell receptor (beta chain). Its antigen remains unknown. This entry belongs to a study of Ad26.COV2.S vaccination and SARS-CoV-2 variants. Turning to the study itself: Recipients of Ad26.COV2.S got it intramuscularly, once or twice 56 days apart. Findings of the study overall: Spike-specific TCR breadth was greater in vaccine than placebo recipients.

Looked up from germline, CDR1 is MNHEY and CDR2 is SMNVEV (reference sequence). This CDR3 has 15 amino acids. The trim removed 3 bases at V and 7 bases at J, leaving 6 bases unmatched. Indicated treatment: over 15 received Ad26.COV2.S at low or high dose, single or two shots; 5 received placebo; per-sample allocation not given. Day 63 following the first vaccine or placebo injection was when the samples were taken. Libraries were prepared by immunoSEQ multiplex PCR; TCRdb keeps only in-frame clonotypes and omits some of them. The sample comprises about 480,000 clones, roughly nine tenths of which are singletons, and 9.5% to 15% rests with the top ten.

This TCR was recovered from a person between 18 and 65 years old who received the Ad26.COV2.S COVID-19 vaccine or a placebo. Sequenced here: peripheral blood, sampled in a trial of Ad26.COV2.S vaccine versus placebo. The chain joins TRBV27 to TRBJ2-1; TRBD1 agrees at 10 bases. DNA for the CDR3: TGTGCCAGCAGTTTGGGACAGGGGTTCCAAAATGAGCAGTTCTTC. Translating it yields CASSLGQGFQNEQFF.